This is a list of T cell receptor beta chains from one sample in a study of molecular identifiers for immune sequencing clone quantification. MiXCR, applied by TCRdb to the PCR reads, yields one record per CDR3 protein. The sample consists of about 320,000 distinct CDR3 sequences, 20% to 25% of them appearing once. What was sequenced was naive CD8+ T cells from blood, with Jurkat cell RNA spiked in. The receptors shown here come from a human donor in good health. Some libraries in this study had Jurkat cell RNA spiked in. Each CDR3 is given with its conserved first and last residue. The D gene is left open where the match is weak. Size is omitted from some rows. Given values are once, few, many or a class for expanded clones.

J gene,D gene,V gene,clone size,CDR3 length,CDR3 protein,CDR3 DNA
TRBJ2-7,-,TRBV7-9,many,12,CAGGADAYEQYF,TGTGCCGGGGGGGCCGATGCCTACGAGCAGTACTTC
TRBJ2-1,TRBD2,TRBV7-2,-,16,CASSQRGLVQYNEQFF,TGTGCCAGCAGCCAAAGGGGACTAGTTCAGTACAATGAGCAGTTCTTC
TRBJ1-1,-,TRBV30,many,10,CAWRITEAFF,TGTGCCTGGAGGATTACTGAAGCTTTCTTT
TRBJ2-3,-,TRBV7-2,many,13,CASSPGGGLVQYF,TGTGCCAGCAGTCCCGGCGGAGGCCTTGTGCAGTATTTT
TRBJ2-7,-,TRBV4-3,many,14,CASSQVEGPYEQYF,TGCGCCAGCAGCCAAGTAGAGGGACCCTACGAGCAGTACTTC
TRBJ2-7,-,TRBV11-2,-,14,CASSSGPRDYEQYF,TGTGCCAGCAGCAGTGGCCCCCGGGACTACGAGCAGTACTTC
TRBJ2-7,-,TRBV27,few,15,CASSLGGGLPYEQYF,TGTGCCAGCAGTTTGGGCGGGGGCCTTCCCTACGAGCAGTACTTC
TRBJ2-3,TRBD2,TRBV7-9,many,18,CASSPSPTSGGSTDTQYF,TGTGCCAGCAGCCCAAGTCCGACTAGCGGGGGTAGCACAGATACGCAGTATTTT
TRBJ1-2,TRBD1,TRBV13,few,16,CASSQGTGGKGYGYTF,TGTGCCAGCAGCCAGGGGACAGGGGGCAAAGGCTATGGCTACACCTTC
TRBJ2-7,TRBD1,TRBV27,many,14,CASRGTGGSYEQYF,TGTGCCAGCAGGGGGACAGGGGGTTCCTACGAGCAGTACTTC
TRBJ1-1,-,TRBV6-2/TRBV6-3,many,13,CASSLSPNTEAFF,TGTGCCAGCAGTTTAAGTCCGAACACTGAAGCTTTCTTT
TRBJ1-2,-,TRBV27,-,17,CAISLPPSHFNPQGYTF,TGTGCCATCAGTTTACCCCCTTCGCATTTTAATCCACAGGGCTACACCTTC
TRBJ1-5,TRBD1,TRBV4-3,-,15,CASSQDRGDNQPQHF,TGCGCCAGCAGCCAAGACAGGGGGGACAATCAGCCCCAGCATTTT
TRBJ1-1,TRBD1,TRBV5-4,-,16,CASSLVGQEPGTEAFF,TGTGCCAGCAGCTTGGTCGGACAGGAGCCAGGCACTGAAGCTTTCTTT
TRBJ1-4,-,TRBV7-9,many,14,CASSSGLMNEKLFF,TGTGCCAGCAGCTCGGGACTTATGAATGAAAAACTGTTTTTT
TRBJ1-4,-,TRBV27,few,17,CASSPPLGEGSGEKLFF,TGTGCCAGCAGCCCCCCCCTGGGAGAGGGCAGTGGTGAAAAACTGTTTTTT
TRBJ1-5,-,TRBV7-9,many,16,CASSLAADYSNQPQHF,TGTGCCAGCAGCTTAGCGGCCGATTATAGCAATCAGCCCCAGCATTTT
TRBJ2-5,TRBD1,TRBV3-1,many,14,CASRPEGAGETQYF,TGTGCCAGCAGACCTGAGGGGGCCGGAGAGACCCAGTACTTC
TRBJ2-1,-,TRBV30,many,13,CAWSTFHGNEQFF,TGTGCCTGGAGTACCTTTCACGGCAATGAGCAGTTCTTC
TRBJ2-2,-,TRBV9,many,15,CASSVGGTGFGELFF,TGTGCCAGCAGCGTAGGGGGAACGGGTTTCGGGGAGCTGTTTTTT
TRBJ2-7,-,TRBV4-2,many,18,CASSQEDGQGESPYEQYF,TGTGCCAGCAGCCAAGAGGATGGGCAGGGAGAAAGCCCGTACGAGCAGTACTTC
TRBJ2-7,TRBD1,TRBV20-1,many,15,CSASWGVDRGYEQYF,TGCAGTGCTAGTTGGGGTGTTGACAGGGGCTACGAGCAGTACTTC
TRBJ1-1,-,TRBV4-1,many,14,CASSQDAANTEAFF,TGCGCCAGCAGCCAAGATGCAGCGAACACTGAAGCTTTCTTT
TRBJ1-1,-,TRBV5-1,-,13,CASGWRTATEAFF,TGCGCCAGCGGCTGGAGAACAGCCACTGAAGCTTTCTTT
TRBJ2-5,-,TRBV7-2,many,14,CASSQGPAQETQYF,TGTGCCAGCAGCCAAGGCCCGGCACAAGAGACCCAGTACTTC
TRBJ1-2,-,TRBV2,many,13,CARTGEANYGYTF,TGTGCCAGGACGGGGGAGGCTAACTATGGCTACACCTTC
TRBJ2-5,TRBD1,TRBV7-9,many,18,CASNPSWDRGTGQETQYF,TGTGCCAGCAACCCGTCCTGGGACAGGGGCACCGGCCAAGAGACCCAGTACTTC
TRBJ2-1,-,TRBV4-3,-,15,CASRLGRQDGNEQFF,TGCGCCAGCAGACTAGGTAGACAGGACGGCAATGAGCAGTTCTTC
TRBJ1-5,TRBD1,TRBV30,-,14,CAWSGGQDNQPQHF,TGTGCCTGGAGTGGCGGACAGGATAATCAGCCCCAGCATTTT
TRBJ2-2,-,TRBV6-5,-,15,CASRGEALPNGELFF,TGTGCCTCTCGGGGCGAGGCCCTTCCGAACGGGGAGCTGTTTTTT
TRBJ1-1,-,TRBV15,many,15,CATSAGREMNTEAFF,TGTGCCACCAGCGCAGGGCGGGAAATGAACACTGAAGCTTTCTTT
TRBJ2-7,-,TRBV4-1,many,16,CASSQDSLTSSYEQYF,TGCGCCAGCAGCCAAGATAGTCTTACGAGCTCCTACGAGCAGTACTTC
TRBJ1-5,-,TRBV5-6,many,14,CASSYRVSNQPQHF,TGTGCCAGCAGCTACAGGGTCAGCAATCAGCCCCAGCATTTT
TRBJ2-7,TRBD2,TRBV20-1,many,15,CSARDAGLAAYEQYF,TGCAGTGCTAGAGATGCGGGACTAGCGGCCTACGAGCAGTACTTC
TRBJ1-1,-,TRBV4-1,-,19,CASSHPTTGETTMNTEAFF,TGCGCCAGCAGCCATCCCACGACAGGAGAGACCACCATGAACACTGAAGCTTTCTTT
TRBJ2-2,-,TRBV19,many,10,CASVGGELFF,TGTGCCAGTGTCGGCGGGGAGCTGTTTTTT
TRBJ2-7,TRBD1,TRBV5-1,many,15,CASSLDGQGPYEQYF,TGCGCCAGCAGCTTGGATGGACAGGGGCCATACGAGCAGTACTTC
TRBJ2-1,-,TRBV6-4,few,16,CASSQSGDKSYNEQFF,TGTGCCAGCAGCCAGTCAGGGGATAAATCCTACAATGAGCAGTTCTTC
TRBJ1-2,-,TRBV29-1,many,14,CSVPGEPTNYGYTF,TGCAGCGTTCCGGGGGAACCTACTAACTATGGCTACACCTTC
TRBJ1-3,-,TRBV27,many,15,CASRRGDQLGNTIYF,TGTGCCAGCAGGAGGGGGGACCAACTCGGAAACACCATATATTTT
TRBJ2-1,TRBD2,TRBV12-3/TRBV12-4,-,15,CASSKFSGINNEQFF,TGTGCCAGCAGTAAATTTAGCGGGATAAACAATGAGCAGTTCTTC
TRBJ2-7,-,TRBV27,many,15,CASSLTGWSSYEQYF,TGTGCCAGCAGTTTAACAGGGTGGTCCTCCTACGAGCAGTACTTC
TRBJ2-7,-,TRBV6-1,many,14,CASSDGWGSYEQYF,TGTGCCAGCAGTGACGGATGGGGAAGTTACGAGCAGTACTTC
TRBJ2-3,TRBD2,TRBV5-3,-,16,CASSLKRGEGTDTQYF,TGTGCCAGCAGCTTAAAGCGGGGGGAAGGGACAGATACGCAGTATTTT
TRBJ2-6,-,TRBV5-1,many,16,CASSLVFASGANVLTF,TGCGCCAGCAGCTTGGTTTTCGCGTCTGGGGCCAACGTCCTGACTTTC
TRBJ1-1,-,TRBV18,many,13,CASSYRANTEAFF,TGTGCCAGCTCATACCGGGCCAACACTGAAGCTTTCTTT
TRBJ1-2,TRBD1,TRBV7-9,many,15,CASSFTGGGGYGYTF,TGTGCCAGCAGCTTTACAGGGGGAGGAGGCTATGGCTACACCTTC
TRBJ2-2,TRBD2,TRBV4-3,-,18,CASSQDWRSGRSTGEPFF,TGCGCCAGCAGCCAAGATTGGAGGAGCGGGAGGAGCACCGGGGAGCCGTTTTTT
TRBJ1-1,-,TRBV4-1,many,14,CASSPVDRNTEAFF,TGCGCCAGCAGCCCAGTGGACAGGAACACTGAAGCTTTCTTT
TRBJ1-2,TRBD1,TRBV27,many,15,CASSGRTGAIYGYTF,TGTGCCAGCAGTGGTAGGACAGGGGCGATCTATGGCTACACCTTC
TRBJ1-1,-,TRBV3-1,-,15,CASSLYQGPKTEAFF,TGTGCCAGCAGTCTATATCAGGGGCCGAAAACTGAAGCTTTCTTT
TRBJ2-5,TRBD1,TRBV28,many,14,CAGSPDREGETQYF,TGTGCCGGGTCCCCGGACAGGGAAGGAGAGACCCAGTACTTC
TRBJ2-1,TRBD2,TRBV11-2,many,12,CASGGGYNEQFF,TGTGCCAGCGGCGGGGGATACAATGAGCAGTTCTTC
TRBJ1-1,-,TRBV3-1,many,16,CASSPRPATGVGEAFF,TGTGCCAGCAGCCCCCGCCCCGCAACGGGGGTAGGAGAAGCTTTCTTT
TRBJ2-5,-,TRBV14,-,20,CASSQDHLGSLGDPDRTQYF,TGTGCCAGCAGCCAAGATCATTTAGGGTCCTTAGGGGATCCCGATAGGACCCAGTACTTC
TRBJ1-1,-,TRBV6-5,many,14,CASSLRGENTEAFF,TGTGCCAGCAGTCTACGCGGGGAGAACACTGAAGCTTTCTTT